These T cell receptor beta chains were read from a single sample in a study of beta chain features in type 1 diabetes. TCRdb keeps only in-frame clones here, not all; method: immunoSEQ multiplex PCR. The table lists under 450,000 clones, approximately 15% of them singletons. Specimen: naive CD4+ T cells from blood. The receptors shown here come from a young woman in good health. Each CDR3 is given with its conserved first and last residue.

TRBJ2-3,TRBV5-1,CASKSPGQGGTDTQYF
TRBJ2-3,TRBV29-1,CSVDLGGATDTQYF
TRBJ2-1,TRBV2,CASSEGVLAGGEQFF
TRBJ2-3,TRBV2,CASPGQTRDTQYF
TRBJ1-2,TRBV7-8,CASRQARGYGYTF
TRBJ2-2,TRBV15,CATSKGAGTGELFF
TRBJ2-7,TRBV11-3,CASSLVVAIYEQYF
TRBJ1-5,TRBV30,CAWSATGRSNQPQHF
TRBJ2-7,TRBV27,CASSKKTVSYEQYF
TRBJ2-5,TRBV18,CASSRSGQEQTQYF
TRBJ1-5,TRBV6-6,CASSHGQGGQPQHF
TRBJ1-2,TRBV6-6,CASSLGQNYGYTF
TRBJ2-3,TRBV2,CASSRAGAISTDTQYF
TRBJ2-3,TRBV11-1,CASSFKPPGLAGHTDTQYF
TRBJ2-7,TRBV29-1,CSVGAGQDEQYF
TRBJ2-3,TRBV28,CASRRGLAGGLRDTQYF
TRBJ2-2,TRBV2,CASSEETVITGELFF
TRBJ1-2,TRBV11-2,CASSRLQGFADGYTF
TRBJ2-5,TRBV30,CAWGQNYQETQYF
TRBJ2-7,TRBV10-3,CAISQGLPYEQYF
TRBJ2-3,TRBV10-3,CATGGGTDTQYF
TRBJ1-1,TRBV30,CAWSNSVNTEAFF